The next 23 T cell receptor beta chains were all read from a single sample in a study of shared clonotypes between healthy human individuals. TCRdb's table, derived via immunoSEQ multiplex PCR, lists solely in-frame clones and lacks some. The repertoire holds 2 million to 2.5 million clones, with 85% to 95% as singletons. Naive CD8 cells lacked CD45RO and underwent positive selection for CCR7, leaving out terminally differentiated effector memory CD45RA+ cells. Sample: naive CD8+ T cells from PBMCs. These receptors were taken from a young man in good health. Some clones in this sample may be carry-over from other donors' samples.

The DNA of the CDR3 is TGCGCCAGAAAAGATGCCGGCGGAATTATAACTGAAGCTTTCTTT. Its protein is CARKDAGGIITEAFF. This chain uses TRBV5-1 with TRBJ1-1; no clear D gene. V lost 8 bases to trimming and J lost 5 bases, with 22 bases between them. This CDR3 region has 15 residues. Germline V CDR1 and CDR2: SGHRS, YFSETQ.

The count of this clone is one. This chain uses TRBV5-4 with TRBJ2-2; possibly TRBD2 for D (6 bases). The V end lost 6 bases, the J end lost 3 bases, and 15 bases lay between the germline ends. Germline CDR1 SGHNT, CDR2 YYREEE (reference sequence). The CDR3 totals 15 residues. The CDR3 loop reads CASTVGGEDTGELFF. For the CDR3, the DNA is TGTGCCAGCACCGTGGGGGGAGAGGACACCGGGGAGCTGTTTTTT.

The chain carries TRBV4-3 and TRBJ1-1; D is possibly TRBD1 (5 bases). The CDR3 consists of 15 residues. V dropped 4 bases and J dropped 7 bases, with 19 bases sitting between them. Germline V gene sequence: CDR1 LGHNA, CDR2 YSLEER. The CDR3 protein is CASSRQNPAFGEAFF. CDR3 in DNA: TGCGCCAGCAGCCGACAGAATCCGGCGTTTGGTGAAGCTTTCTTT.

The CDR3 nucleotides read TGTGCCAGCATTTCGGATTCCATGGGGGAGCTGTTTTTT. Translated: CASISDSMGELFF. The rearrangement links TRBV27 to TRBJ2-2, with D uncertain. V dropped 7 bases and J dropped 8 bases, with 14 bases sitting between them. From germline, CDR1 is MNHEY and CDR2 SMNVEV (reference sequence). This CDR3 is built from 13 residues.

CDR3: CASTQDHSGANVLTF. DNA for the CDR3: TGTGCCAGCACACAGGACCACTCTGGGGCCAACGTCCTGACTTTC. The rearrangement joins TRBV2 to TRBJ2-6; D may be TRBD1 (5 bases). Deletions cut 7 bases from V and 0 bases from J, with 10 bases between. Germline CDR1 and CDR2: SNHLY and FYNNEI. The CDR3 is 15 amino acids.

Turning to this clone: This specimen includes other DNA sequences encoding the same CDR3. V and J are TRBV6-5 and TRBJ2-1; the D is unclear. V shed 4 bases and J shed 6 bases, with 4 bases lying between them. This CDR3 is 11 amino acids long. Germline V gene lookup returns CDR1 MNHEY and CDR2 SVGAGI. CDR3 amino acids: CASSFGNEQFF. The CDR3, as DNA: TGTGCCAGCAGTTTTGGCAATGAGCAGTTCTTC.

This CDR3 is CASSMDRGEQYF. The CDR3 bases are TGTGCCAGCAGCATGGACCGAGGCGAGCAGTACTTC. The V and J genes are TRBV7-6 and TRBJ2-7; no reliable D call. Per germline, CDR1 SGHVS and CDR2 FNYEAQ. The CDR3 runs 12 residues. V was pared by 5 bases and J by 6 bases, with 11 bases between.

Points on this clone: This specimen includes other DNA sequences encoding the same CDR3. The chain recombines TRBV9 with TRBJ2-3, with 12 nucleotides matching TRBD2. J was trimmed by 2 bases and V by 3 bases; bases with no gene match: 4. The CDR3 totals 16 residues. Looked up from germline, CDR1 is SGDLS and CDR2 is YYNGEE. CDR3 DNA sequence: TGTGCCAGCAGCGCCGGACTAGCGGGACACACAGATACGCAGTATTTT. It encodes CASSAGLAGHTDTQYF. The whole variable domain, remainder taken from reference TRBV9 and TRBJ2-3, is DSGVTQTPKHLITATGQRVTLRCSPRSGDLSVYWYQQSLDQGLQFLIQYYNGEERAKGNILERFSAQQFPDLHSELNLSSLELGDSALYFCASSAGLAGHTDTQYFGPGTRLTVL.

The chain couples TRBV30 to TRBJ2-1; D could derive from TRBD1 or TRBD2 (6 bases each). V was shortened by 4 bases and J by 5 bases, with 12 bases between the two germline ends. This CDR3 spans 13 amino acids. CDR1 and CDR2 from the germline V gene are GTSNPN and SVGIG (reference sequence). In nucleotides, the CDR3 is TGTGCCTGGACACTCGGGGGCCACAATGAGCAGTTCTTC. Translation gives CAWTLGGHNEQFF.

The rearrangement links TRBV29-1 to TRBJ1-4, with 8 bases aligning to TRBD1. The length of the CDR3 is 12 residues. The trim removed 4 bases at V and 14 bases at J, leaving 9 bases unmatched. Germline CDR1 SQVTM, CDR2 ANQGSEA. The CDR3 bases are TGCAGCGTTGTTGGCGGGACAGGAGGTCTGTTTTTT. Amino acids: CSVVGGTGGLFF.

The sample holds one count of this clone. The sample holds other DNA sequences that translate to the same CDR3. The chain links TRBV11-2 to TRBJ2-7; D is undetermined. Germline V gene data show CDR1 as SGHAT and CDR2 as FQNNGV. The CDR3 spans 11 residues. V was shortened by 1 base and J by 6 bases, with 4 bases between the two germline ends. CDR3 in DNA: TGTGCCAGCAGCTTAGTTGCCGAGCAGTACTTC. Its protein is CASSLVAEQYF.

The chain employs TRBV7-9 and TRBJ1-2; possibly TRBD1 for D (6 bases). Germline V gene sequence: CDR1 SEHNR, CDR2 FQNEAQ (reference sequence). Trimming left V 1 base short and J 3 bases short, with 9 bases between. The CDR3 is 14 amino acids. The CDR3 spells CASSLVDSHYGYTF. The CDR3 nucleotides read TGTGCCAGCAGCTTAGTGGACAGTCACTATGGCTACACCTTC.

The V call is TRBV5-8, the J call TRBJ2-7; the D is unclear. This CDR3 spans 13 amino acids. V was clipped by 1 base and J by 0 bases, with 5 bases between them. Germline loops: CDR1 SGHTS, CDR2 YDEGEE. This CDR3 reads CASSLLLSYEQYF. The CDR3 DNA reads as TGTGCCAGCAGCTTGTTGCTCTCCTACGAGCAGTACTTC.

The J gene is TRBJ2-7, the V gene TRBV27, with TRBD2 matching 8 bases. CDR3 length equals 16 residues. Germline CDR1 MNHEY, CDR2 SMNVEV (reference sequence). The junction had 7 bases not matched to a gene; V was cut back by 3 bases and J by 0 bases. The CDR3 nucleotides read TGTGCCAGCAGTTTTAGCGGGACATCCTCCTCCTACGAGCAGTACTTC. This gives the protein CASSFSGTSSSYEQYF.

This clone was detected only a few times. The chain joins TRBV25-1 to TRBJ1-1; the match to TRBD1 covers 7 bases. The junction had 7 bases not matched to a gene; V was cut back by 8 bases and J by 4 bases. This CDR3 has 13 residues. Germline CDR1 and CDR2: MGHDK and SYGVNS. The CDR3 nucleotides read TGTGCCAGCGCTATCCCAGGGGGCACTGAAGCTTTCTTT. Amino acids: CASAIPGGTEAFF.

The V and J genes are TRBV27 and TRBJ2-1; either TRBD1 or TRBD2 may fit D (5 bases each). The CDR3 contains 14 residues. Trimming removed 0 bases from V and 7 bases from J, with 10 bases in between. Germline assignment: CDR1 MNHEY and CDR2 SMNVEV (reference sequence). CDR3 sequence reads: CASSLSRDGNEQFF. The DNA of the CDR3 is TGTGCCAGCAGTTTATCGAGGGACGGGAATGAGCAGTTCTTC.

CDR3 residues: CASSVVWGGSTDTQYF. The CDR3 bases are TGTGCCAGCAGCGTAGTGTGGGGGGGCTCGACAGATACGCAGTATTTT. The chain joins TRBV9 to TRBJ2-3; tentatively, D is TRBD2 (7 bases). The CDR3 is 16 amino acids. V was clipped by 0 bases and J by 3 bases, with 14 bases between them. Germline V gene lookup returns CDR1 SGDLS and CDR2 YYNGEE.

The chain carries TRBV11-2 and TRBJ2-1; D is possibly TRBD1 (6 bases). The germline V and J ends were trimmed by 4 bases and 10 bases, with 8 bases remaining between them. The CDR3 is made up of 11 amino acids. The germline gives CDR1 SGHAT, CDR2 FQNNGV. In DNA form, the CDR3 reads TGTGCCAGCAGCTCAGGGGAAGAGCAGTTCTTC. This codes for CASSSGEEQFF.

The chain links TRBV11-2 to TRBJ2-7; the D gene could be TRBD1 or TRBD2 (5 bases each). CDR1 is SGHAT, CDR2 FQNNGV, per germline. V was shortened by 0 bases and J by 2 bases, with 14 bases between the two germline ends. This CDR3 comprises 16 residues. The CDR3 reads CASSLDLRGLTYEQYF. The CDR3 DNA is TGTGCCAGCAGCTTAGATCTGAGGGGCCTAACCTACGAGCAGTACTTC. The entire variable domain, with the rest obtained from reference TRBV11-2 and TRBJ2-7, is as follows: EAGVAQSPRYKIIEKRQSVAFWCNPISGHATLYWYQQILGQGPKLLIQFQNNGVVDDSQLPKDRFSAERLKGVDSTLKIQPAKLEDSAVYLCASSLDLRGLTYEQYFGPGTRLTVT.

This chain joins TRBV7-9 and TRBJ2-3; TRBD1 matches at 7 bases. Germline trimming cut 11 bases from V and 2 bases from J; bases unmatched to any gene: 4. The CDR3 has 12 residues. In germline, CDR1 is SEHNR, CDR2 FQNEAQ (reference sequence). CDR3 sequence reads: CAGGQYTDTQYF. The CDR3 DNA reads as TGTGCCGGGGGACAGTACACAGATACGCAGTATTTT.

The table lists this clone with a count of one. The J gene is TRBJ1-3, the V gene TRBV18; D is unresolved. CDR1 is KGHSH and CDR2 is LQKENI in the germline V gene. Trimming cost V 6 bases and J 0 bases, with 18 bases left between them. This CDR3 is 17 amino acids long. CDR3 residues: CASSPTLTVLSGNTIYF. The DNA for the CDR3 is TGTGCCAGCTCGCCTACTCTAACAGTGCTCTCTGGAAACACCATATATTTT.

The chain is built from TRBV27 and TRBJ2-3, with 11 bases fitting TRBD2. CDR3 length equals 16 residues. Per germline, CDR1 MNHEY and CDR2 SMNVEV (reference sequence). Germline trimming cut 1 base from V and 5 bases from J; bases unmatched to any gene: 5. In DNA, the CDR3 is TGTGCCAGCAGTTTATGGCTAGCGGGAGGTGGAGATACGCAGTATTTT. Its translation is CASSLWLAGGGDTQYF.

The chain uses TRBV28 and TRBJ2-5; D is uncertain. Germline V CDR1 and CDR2: MDHEN, SYDVKM. V dropped 7 bases and J dropped 4 bases, with 19 bases sitting between them. This CDR3 comprises 15 residues. The chain's CDR3 is CASIGRIGLRETQYF. The CDR3 DNA is TGTGCCAGCATCGGGCGGATAGGGCTGAGAGAGACCCAGTACTTC.